This is a list of T cell receptor beta chains from one sample in a study of T cells in Graves' hyperthyroidism and ophthalmopathy. TCRdb processed the multiplex PCR reads anew with MiXCR; each CDR3 protein has one entry. The sample includes about 49,000 distinct CDR3 sequences, roughly 56% of them seen just once. Sequenced input: peripheral blood or thyroid tissue (not recorded which). Receptors originate from a man aged 18 to 35 with Graves' hyperthyroidism. Each CDR3 is given with its conserved first and last residue. Each record gives: V gene, D gene, J gene, clone size, CDR3 length, CDR3 protein, CDR3 DNA. A D gene is named only where the DNA matches it firmly. Expanded clones are given a class, and other clones once, few, many or no size at all.

TRBV20-1	NA	TRBJ1-1	many	14	CSARGHSMNTEAFF	TGCAGTGCTAGGGGACATTCCATGAACACTGAAGCTTTCTTT
TRBV7-6	TRBD2	TRBJ2-5	NA	16	CASSAGTSGREETQYF	TGTGCCAGCAGCGCCGGGACTAGCGGGAGGGAAGAGACCCAGTACTTC
TRBV5-1	NA	TRBJ2-7	NA	17	CASSFYICSAMNYEQYF	NA
TRBV7-2	TRBD2	TRBJ2-7	NA	13	CASSLGTRREQYF	TGTGCCAGCAGCTTAGGGACTAGACGCGAGCAGTACTTC
TRBV11-2	NA	TRBJ2-5	many	15	CASSTLRGSRGSQYF	TGTGCCAGCAGCACCCTCAGGGGCTCCCGAGGTTCCCAGTACTTC
TRBV29-1	NA	TRBJ2-7	NA	13	CSVRPGPPYEQYF	TGCAGCGTGAGGCCCGGGCCCCCCTACGAGCAGTACTTC
TRBV5-1	NA	TRBJ2-2	many	15	CASSRTGGTTGELFF	TGCGCCAGCAGCCGGACAGGAGGGACCACCGGGGAGCTGTTTTTT
TRBV5-4	NA	TRBJ2-6	many	18	CASSLVARSTSGANVLTF	TGTGCCAGCAGCTTGGTGGCTAGATCCACCTCTGGGGCCAACGTCCTGACTTTC
TRBV10-3	NA	TRBJ1-2	many	16	CAISESAGFFYYGYTF	TGTGCCATCAGTGAGTCAGCAGGGTTCTTCTACTATGGCTACACCTTC
TRBV6-5	TRBD1	TRBJ2-5	medium-sized	11	CASQQGETQYF	TGTGCCAGCCAACAGGGGGAGACCCAGTACTTC
TRBV11-2	NA	TRBJ1-2	many	12	CASSPEGGGYTF	TGTGCCAGCAGCCCTGAAGGGGGAGGCTACACCTTC
TRBV15	NA	TRBJ2-5	NA	14	CATSSRAGRKTQYF	TGTGCCACCAGCAGTAGGGCAGGGAGAAAGACCCAGTACTTC
TRBV9	NA	TRBJ1-2	NA	14	CASSRRLRHHGHTF	TGTGCCAGCAGTAGGCGGCTCAGGCACCATGGCCACACCTTC
TRBV12-3/TRBV12-4	TRBD1	TRBJ1-4	NA	14	CASSRQGANEKLFF	TGTGCCAGCAGTAGACAGGGGGCTAATGAAAAACTGTTTTTT
TRBV25-1	TRBD1	TRBJ1-4	NA	16	CASSGLRDRANEKLFF	TGTGCCAGCAGTGGCCTCCGGGACAGGGCTAATGAAAAACTGTTTTTT
TRBV7-2	TRBD2	TRBJ2-5	many	16	CASSLEVRRGQETQYF	TGTGCCAGCAGCTTAGAAGTCCGGCGGGGGCAAGAGACCCAGTACTTC
TRBV11-2	NA	TRBJ2-6	many	16	CASSLSSGSGANVLTF	TGTGCCAGCAGCTTATCGTCGGGTTCTGGGGCCAACGTCCTGACTTTC
TRBV20-1	TRBD2	TRBJ2-3	many	16	CSASPGLARSTDTQYF	TGCAGTGCTTCCCCCGGACTAGCACGAAGCACAGATACGCAGTATTTT
TRBV2	NA	TRBJ1-5	once	15	CASSEGQGFDQPQHF	TGTGCCAGCAGTGAGGGGCAGGGGTTTGATCAGCCCCAGCATTTT
TRBV9	TRBD1	TRBJ1-6	few	16	CASSVESGQGASPLHF	TGTGCCAGCAGCGTAGAATCGGGACAGGGGGCATCACCCCTCCACTTT
TRBV9	TRBD2	TRBJ2-5	NA	14	CASSLSGGSETQYF	TGTGCCAGCAGCCTTAGCGGGGGTTCAGAGACCCAGTACTTC
TRBV5-1	NA	TRBJ2-5	NA	15	CASSLAGAREETQYF	TGCGCCAGCAGCTTGGCGGGGGCGAGGGAAGAGACCCAGTACTTC
TRBV6-1	TRBD1	TRBJ2-7	few	14	CASSYGTGINEQYF	TGTGCCAGCAGTTACGGGACAGGGATAAACGAGCAGTACTTC
TRBV11-2	TRBD2	TRBJ2-2	NA	16	CASSLAASGGTGELFF	TGTGCCAGCAGCTTAGCTGCTAGCGGAGGCACCGGGGAGCTGTTTTTT
TRBV24-1	TRBD1	TRBJ2-5	few	16	CATSDPSGQAQETQYF	TGTGCCACCAGTGATCCCTCGGGACAGGCCCAAGAGACCCAGTACTTC
TRBV15	NA	TRBJ2-2	NA	16	CATSDSGRRYTGELFF	TGTGCCACCAGCGACTCGGGACGGAGATACACCGGGGAGCTGTTTTTT
TRBV2	NA	TRBJ1-1	NA	12	CASSRASTEAFF	TGTGCCAGCAGCAGGGCATCCACTGAAGCTTTCTTT
TRBV6-1	TRBD1	TRBJ2-5	NA	14	CASSDGTGQETQYF	TGTGCCAGCAGTGACGGGACAGGCCAAGAGACCCAGTACTTC
TRBV29-1	NA	TRBJ1-2	many	13	CSVEGPRNYGYTF	TGCAGCGTTGAAGGACCGCGCAACTATGGCTACACCTTC
TRBV7-9	TRBD1	TRBJ2-5	NA	16	CASSQGTGGLPETQYF	TGTGCCAGCAGCCAGGGGACAGGGGGTTTGCCGGAGACCCAGTACTTC
TRBV29-1	TRBD1	TRBJ2-2	NA	15	CSVRGTGTNTGELFF	TGCAGCGTGAGGGGGACAGGGACCAACACCGGGGAGCTGTTTTTT
TRBV19	NA	TRBJ1-6	NA	17	CASSIDPPGLGATPLHF	TGTGCCAGTAGTATAGACCCGCCGGGCCTGGGCGCGACACCCCTCCACTTT
TRBV7-8	NA	TRBJ1-2	NA	13	CASSSWTAGGYTF	TGTGCCAGCAGCTCCTGGACAGCCGGTGGCTACACCTTC
TRBV20-1	TRBD2	TRBJ2-5	NA	15	CSAGTSGSPFKTQYF	TGCAGTGCTGGAACTAGCGGGAGCCCGTTTAAGACCCAGTACTTC
TRBV12-3/TRBV12-4	NA	TRBJ1-6	many	15	CASSYTRDGVSPLHF	TGTGCCAGCAGTTATACCCGGGACGGAGTTTCACCCCTCCACTTT
TRBV20-1	NA	TRBJ1-6	NA	16	CSARGVGVSLAAPLHF	TGCAGTGCTAGAGGGGTAGGGGTTTCCCTTGCTGCACCCCTCCACTTT
TRBV6-2/TRBV6-3	NA	TRBJ1-2	NA	13	CASSTKYLYGYTF	TGTGCCAGCAGTACCAAGTACCTGTATGGCTACACCTTC
TRBV6-5	TRBD2	TRBJ2-3	NA	16	CASSYLAGGPTDTQYF	TGTGCCAGCAGTTATTTAGCGGGGGGACCCACAGATACGCAGTATTTT
TRBV7-2	TRBD1	TRBJ2-5	NA	14	CASSNRGIQETQYF	TGTGCCAGCAGCAACAGGGGGATCCAAGAGACCCAGTACTTC
TRBV6-2/TRBV6-3	TRBD2	TRBJ2-1	NA	13	CASSPLAGVEQFF	TGTGCCAGCAGTCCTCTAGCGGGAGTTGAGCAGTTCTTC
TRBV6-6	TRBD2	TRBJ2-7	NA	14	CASSYLAVPLEQYF	TGTGCCAGCAGTTACCTAGCGGTACCTCTCGAGCAGTACTTC
TRBV4-3	NA	TRBJ2-5	many	15	CASSRRWGVPETQYF	TGCGCCAGCAGCCGTCGGTGGGGCGTTCCGGAGACCCAGTACTTC
TRBV2	NA	TRBJ2-7	NA	12	CASSYTSYEQYF	TGTGCCAGCAGCTACACTAGTTACGAGCAGTACTTC
TRBV20-1	TRBD1	TRBJ2-7	once	14	CSARDLQGASEQYF	TGCAGTGCTAGAGATCTACAGGGGGCGTCGGAGCAGTACTTC
TRBV2	NA	TRBJ2-5	once	16	CASSDDSIHYSETQYF	TGTGCCAGCAGTGACGACAGTATACATTATTCGGAGACCCAGTACTTC
TRBV20-1	NA	TRBJ2-7	once	14	CSARDGWVSYEQYF	TGCAGTGCTAGAGATGGGTGGGTCTCCTACGAGCAGTACTTC
TRBV2	TRBD1	TRBJ1-2	NA	13	CASRDRAVFGYTF	TGTGCCAGCAGGGACAGGGCCGTGTTCGGCTACACCTTC
TRBV25-1	NA	TRBJ1-5	medium-sized	14	CASSESLGNQPQHF	TGTGCCAGCAGTGAATCTCTAGGCAATCAGCCCCAGCATTTT
TRBV24-1	TRBD2	TRBJ2-2	many	18	CATSDRDGGGVTTGELFF	TGTGCCACCAGTGATCGTGACGGGGGGGGAGTCACCACCGGGGAGCTGTTTTTT
TRBV5-1	TRBD1	TRBJ1-4	many	16	CASSPGTGRTNEKLFF	TGCGCCAGCAGCCCAGGGACAGGGCGGACTAATGAAAAACTGTTTTTT
TRBV4-2	TRBD2	TRBJ2-7	many	15	CASSPTGTSAYEQYF	TGTGCCAGCAGCCCCACCGGGACTAGCGCCTACGAGCAGTACTTC
TRBV25-1	NA	TRBJ1-4	NA	15	CASSYPGTVDEKLFF	TGTGCCAGCTCGTACCCCGGGACGGTGGATGAAAAACTGTTTTTT
TRBV13	NA	TRBJ1-6	NA	16	CASSPEVQGFNSPLHF	TGTGCCAGCAGCCCTGAGGTCCAGGGGTTTAATTCACCCCTCCACTTT
TRBV5-1	NA	TRBJ2-7	NA	14	CASSLAGFVDEQYF	TGCGCCAGCAGCTTGGCCGGCTTCGTTGACGAGCAGTACTTC
TRBV5-1	NA	TRBJ1-1	many	12	CASSLTRTEAFF	TGCGCCAGCAGCTTAACTAGGACTGAAGCTTTCTTT
TRBV29-1	NA	TRBJ1-3	NA	13	CSAREGTGNTIYF	TGCAGCGCCCGGGAGGGGACTGGAAACACCATATATTTT
TRBV7-6	NA	TRBJ2-5	NA	17	CASSFVGTAAGGETQYF	TGTGCCAGCAGCTTTGTTGGGACCGCAGCAGGAGGGGAGACCCAGTACTTC